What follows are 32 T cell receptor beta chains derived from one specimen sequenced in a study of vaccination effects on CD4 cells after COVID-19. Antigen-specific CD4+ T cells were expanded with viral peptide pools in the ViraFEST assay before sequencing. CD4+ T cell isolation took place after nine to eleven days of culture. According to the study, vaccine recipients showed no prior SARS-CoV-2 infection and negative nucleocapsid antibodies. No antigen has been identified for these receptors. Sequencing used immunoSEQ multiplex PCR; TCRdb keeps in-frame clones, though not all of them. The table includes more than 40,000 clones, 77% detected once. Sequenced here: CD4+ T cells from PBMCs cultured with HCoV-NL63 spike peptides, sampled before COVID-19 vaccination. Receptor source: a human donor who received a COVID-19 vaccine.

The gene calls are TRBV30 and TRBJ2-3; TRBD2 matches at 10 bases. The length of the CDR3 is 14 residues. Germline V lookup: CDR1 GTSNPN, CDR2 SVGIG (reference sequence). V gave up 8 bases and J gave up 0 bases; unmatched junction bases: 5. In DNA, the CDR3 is TGTGCCCAAAAAGCGGGGGGGAGCACAGATACGCAGTATTTT. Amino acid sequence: CAQKAGGSTDTQYF.

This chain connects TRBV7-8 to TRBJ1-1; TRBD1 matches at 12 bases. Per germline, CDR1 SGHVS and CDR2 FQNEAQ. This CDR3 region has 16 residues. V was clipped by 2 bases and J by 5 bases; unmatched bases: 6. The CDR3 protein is CASSLRDRGLGTEAFF. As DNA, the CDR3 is TGTGCCAGCAGCTTAAGGGACAGGGGGCTGGGTACTGAAGCTTTCTTT.

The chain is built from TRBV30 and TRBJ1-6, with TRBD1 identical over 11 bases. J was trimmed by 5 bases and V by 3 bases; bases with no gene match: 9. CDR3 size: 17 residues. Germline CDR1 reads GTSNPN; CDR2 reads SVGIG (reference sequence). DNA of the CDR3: TGTGCCTGGAGCGCTGGGACAGGGGGGTCTAATAATTCACCCCTCCACTTT. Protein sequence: CAWSAGTGGSNNSPLHF.

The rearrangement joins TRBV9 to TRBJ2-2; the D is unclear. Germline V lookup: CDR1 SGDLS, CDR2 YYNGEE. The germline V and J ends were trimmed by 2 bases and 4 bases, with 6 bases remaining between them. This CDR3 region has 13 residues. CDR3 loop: CASSVDFTGELFF. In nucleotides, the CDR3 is TGTGCCAGCAGCGTTGACTTCACCGGGGAGCTGTTTTTT.

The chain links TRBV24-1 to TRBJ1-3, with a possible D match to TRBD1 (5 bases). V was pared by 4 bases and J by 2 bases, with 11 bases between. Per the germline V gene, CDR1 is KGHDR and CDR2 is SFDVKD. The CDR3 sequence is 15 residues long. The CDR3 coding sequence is TGTGCCACCAGTGAAGGACCGGACACTGGAAACACCATATATTTT. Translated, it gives CATSEGPDTGNTIYF.

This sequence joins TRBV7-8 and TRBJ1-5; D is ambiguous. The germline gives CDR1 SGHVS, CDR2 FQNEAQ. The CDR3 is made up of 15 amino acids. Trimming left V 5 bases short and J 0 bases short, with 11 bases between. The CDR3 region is CASSHNSISNQPQHF. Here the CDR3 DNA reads TGTGCCAGCAGCCATAATTCGATTAGCAATCAGCCCCAGCATTTT.

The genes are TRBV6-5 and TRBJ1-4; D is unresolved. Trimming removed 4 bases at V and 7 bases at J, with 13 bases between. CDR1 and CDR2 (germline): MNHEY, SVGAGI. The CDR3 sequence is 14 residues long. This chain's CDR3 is CASSSSGSSEKLFF. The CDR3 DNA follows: TGTGCCAGCAGTTCGTCGGGGTCTTCTGAAAAACTGTTTTTT.

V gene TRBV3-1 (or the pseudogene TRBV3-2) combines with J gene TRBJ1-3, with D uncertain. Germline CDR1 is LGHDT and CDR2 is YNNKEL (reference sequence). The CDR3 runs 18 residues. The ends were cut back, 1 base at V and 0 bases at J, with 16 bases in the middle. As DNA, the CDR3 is TGTGCCAGCAGCCAAGTTTACCCCAAAACGGGCTCTGGAAACACCATATATTTT. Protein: CASSQVYPKTGSGNTIYF.

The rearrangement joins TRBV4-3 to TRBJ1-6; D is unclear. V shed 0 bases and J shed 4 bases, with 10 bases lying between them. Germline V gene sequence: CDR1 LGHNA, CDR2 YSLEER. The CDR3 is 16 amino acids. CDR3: CASSQERHSYNSPLHF. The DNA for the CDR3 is TGCGCCAGCAGCCAAGAGCGACATAGTTATAATTCACCCCTCCACTTT.

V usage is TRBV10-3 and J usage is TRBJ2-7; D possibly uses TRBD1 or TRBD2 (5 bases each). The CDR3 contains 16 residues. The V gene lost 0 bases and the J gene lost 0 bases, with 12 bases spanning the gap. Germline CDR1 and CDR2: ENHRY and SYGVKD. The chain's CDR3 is CAISESPGLSSYEQYV. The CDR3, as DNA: TGTGCCATCAGTGAGTCACCGGGGCTGAGCTCCTACGAGCAGTACGTC.

The CDR3 loop reads CASSNQASGGVGGYTF. CDR3 DNA sequence: TGTGCCAGTAGTAACCAAGCCTCGGGGGGAGTTGGTGGCTACACCTTC. The J gene is TRBJ1-2, the V gene TRBV19, with D perhaps TRBD1 (5 bases). Trimming took 4 bases from V and 7 from J, leaving 22 bases between them. The CDR3 runs to 16 residues. Looked up from germline, CDR1 is LNHDA and CDR2 is SQIVND (reference sequence).

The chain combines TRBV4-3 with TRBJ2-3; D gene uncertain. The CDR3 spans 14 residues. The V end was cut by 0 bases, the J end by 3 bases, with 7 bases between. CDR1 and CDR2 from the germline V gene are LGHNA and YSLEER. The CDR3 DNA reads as TGCGCCAGCAGCCAAGAGGGCAGAACAGATACGCAGTATTTT. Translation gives CASSQEGRTDTQYF.

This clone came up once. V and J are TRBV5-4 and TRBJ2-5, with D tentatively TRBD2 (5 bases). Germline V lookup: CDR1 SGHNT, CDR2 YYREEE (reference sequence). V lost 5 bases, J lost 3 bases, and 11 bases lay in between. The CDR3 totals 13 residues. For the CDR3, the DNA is TGTGCCAGCAGTTCTGGACTGGAAGAGACCCAGTACTTC. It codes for CASSSGLEETQYF.

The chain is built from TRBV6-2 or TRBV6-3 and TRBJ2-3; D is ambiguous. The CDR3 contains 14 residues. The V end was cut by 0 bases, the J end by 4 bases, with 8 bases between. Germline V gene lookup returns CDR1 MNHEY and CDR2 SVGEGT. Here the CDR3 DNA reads TGTGCCAGCAGTTACTCGAGAGTAGCAGATACGCAGTATTTT. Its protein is CASSYSRVADTQYF.

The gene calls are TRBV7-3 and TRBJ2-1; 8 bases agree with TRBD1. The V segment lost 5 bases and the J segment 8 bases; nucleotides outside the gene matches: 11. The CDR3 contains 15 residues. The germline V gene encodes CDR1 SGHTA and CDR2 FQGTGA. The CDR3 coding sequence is TGTGCCAGCAGCCCTGACAGGGGATCTTTTGATGAGCAGTTCTTC. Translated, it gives CASSPDRGSFDEQFF.

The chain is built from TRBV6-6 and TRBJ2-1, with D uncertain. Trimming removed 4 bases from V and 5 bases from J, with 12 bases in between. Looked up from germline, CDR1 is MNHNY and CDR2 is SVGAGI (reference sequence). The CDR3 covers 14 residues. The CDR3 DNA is TGTGCCAGCAGTTGGGGTCATATAAACAATGAGCAGTTCTTC. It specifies CASSWGHINNEQFF.

The CDR3 nucleotides are TGCGCCAGCAGCATAGCGACAGGGCTAGAAGCTCCCCTCCACTTT. Translating it yields CASSIATGLEAPLHF. The chain uses TRBV5-1 and TRBJ1-6; 7 nucleotides align to TRBD1. In germline, CDR1 is SGHRS, CDR2 YFSETQ. J was trimmed by 13 bases and V by 4 bases; bases with no gene match: 14. This CDR3 is built from 15 residues.

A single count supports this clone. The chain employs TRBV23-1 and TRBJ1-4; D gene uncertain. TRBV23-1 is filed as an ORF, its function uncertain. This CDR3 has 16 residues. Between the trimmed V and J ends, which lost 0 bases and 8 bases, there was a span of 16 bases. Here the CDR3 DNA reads TGCGCCAGCAGTCAATCGCGCAGCCCTTTGGAGGAAAAACTGTTTTTT. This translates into CASSQSRSPLEEKLFF.

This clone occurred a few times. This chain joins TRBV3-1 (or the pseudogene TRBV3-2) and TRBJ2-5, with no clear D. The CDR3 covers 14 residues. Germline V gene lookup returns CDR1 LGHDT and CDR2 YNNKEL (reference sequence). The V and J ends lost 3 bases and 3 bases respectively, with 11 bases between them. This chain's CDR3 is CASSQLGGEETQYF. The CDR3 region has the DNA TGTGCCAGCAGCCAGCTTGGTGGTGAAGAGACCCAGTACTTC.

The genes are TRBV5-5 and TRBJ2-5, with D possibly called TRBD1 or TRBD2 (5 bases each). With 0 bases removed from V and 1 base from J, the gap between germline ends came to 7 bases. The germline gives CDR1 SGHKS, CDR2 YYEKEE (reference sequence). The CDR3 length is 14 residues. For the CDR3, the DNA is TGTGCCAGCAGCTTGGCGGGACCCCAAGAGACCCAGTACTTC. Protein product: CASSLAGPQETQYF.

The CDR3 loop is CAISRQGAYEQYV. The CDR3 bases are TGTGCCATCAGTCGACAGGGGGCCTACGAGCAGTACGTC. V gene TRBV10-3 combines with J gene TRBJ2-7, with TRBD1 identical over 9 bases. Trimming cost V 5 bases and J 2 bases; bases outside gene matches: 1. In germline, CDR1 is ENHRY, CDR2 SYGVKD. The CDR3 has 13 amino acids.

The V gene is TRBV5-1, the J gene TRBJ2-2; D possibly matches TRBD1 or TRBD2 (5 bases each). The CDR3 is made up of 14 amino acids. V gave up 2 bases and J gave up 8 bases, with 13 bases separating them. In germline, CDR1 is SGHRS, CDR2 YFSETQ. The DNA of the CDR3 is TGCGCCAGCAGCTTTTCCGGGGCCCAAGGGGAGCTGTTTTTT. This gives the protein CASSFSGAQGELFF.

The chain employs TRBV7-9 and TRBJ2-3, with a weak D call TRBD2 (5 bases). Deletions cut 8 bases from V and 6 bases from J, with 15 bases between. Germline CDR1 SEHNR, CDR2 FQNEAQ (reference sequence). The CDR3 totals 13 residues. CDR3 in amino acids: CASLVGSGDTQYF. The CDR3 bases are TGTGCCAGCTTAGTAGGGTCGGGGGATACGCAGTATTTT.

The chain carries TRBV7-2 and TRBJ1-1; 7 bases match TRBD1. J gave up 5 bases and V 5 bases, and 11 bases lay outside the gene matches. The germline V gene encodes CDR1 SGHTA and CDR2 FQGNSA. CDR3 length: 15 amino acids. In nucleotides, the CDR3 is TGTGCCAGCAGCGCAACCGACAGGGTAGGAACTGAAGCTTTCTTT. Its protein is CASSATDRVGTEAFF.

In DNA form, the CDR3 reads TGCGCCAGCAGCCAAGAGGGACTGCTTATGAACACTGAAGCTTTCTTT. Amino acid sequence: CASSQEGLLMNTEAFF. The V call is TRBV4-1, the J call TRBJ1-1; D may be TRBD1 (5 bases). Germline V gives CDR1 MGHRA, CDR2 YSYEKL. V lost 0 bases and J lost 0, with 11 bases in between. The CDR3 runs 16 residues.

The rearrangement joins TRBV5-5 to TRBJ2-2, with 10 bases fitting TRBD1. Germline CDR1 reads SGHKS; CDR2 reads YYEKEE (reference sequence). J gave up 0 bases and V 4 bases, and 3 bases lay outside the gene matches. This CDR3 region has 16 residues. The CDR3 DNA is TGTGCCAGCAGCATCGGACAGGGGGCGAACACCGGGGAGCTGTTTTTT. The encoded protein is CASSIGQGANTGELFF.

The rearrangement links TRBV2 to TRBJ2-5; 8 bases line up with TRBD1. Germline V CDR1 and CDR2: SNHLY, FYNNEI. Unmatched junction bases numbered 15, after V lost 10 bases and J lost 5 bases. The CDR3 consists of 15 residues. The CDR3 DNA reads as TGTGCCACCACCTTATTGGCAGGGGGCATGGAGACCCAGTACTTC. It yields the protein CATTLLAGGMETQYF. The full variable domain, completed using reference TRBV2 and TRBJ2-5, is EPEVTQTPSHQVTQMGQEVILRCVPISNHLYFYWYRQILGQKVEFLVSFYNNEISEKSEIFDDQFSVERPDGSNFTLKIRSTKLEDSAMYFCATTLLAGGMETQYFGPGTRLLVL.

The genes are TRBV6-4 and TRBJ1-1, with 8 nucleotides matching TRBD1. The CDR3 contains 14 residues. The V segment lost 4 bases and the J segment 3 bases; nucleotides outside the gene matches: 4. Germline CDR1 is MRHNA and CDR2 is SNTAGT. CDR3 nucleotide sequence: TGTGCCAGCAGTGCGGGACAGGCCGACACTGAAGCTTTCTTT. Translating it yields CASSAGQADTEAFF.

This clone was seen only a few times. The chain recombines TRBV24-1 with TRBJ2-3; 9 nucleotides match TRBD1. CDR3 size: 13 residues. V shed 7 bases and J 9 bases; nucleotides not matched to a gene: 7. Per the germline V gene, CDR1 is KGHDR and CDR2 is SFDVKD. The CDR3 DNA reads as TGTGCCACCAGGGGACAGGGCCGAGGAACGCAGTATTTT. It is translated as CATRGQGRGTQYF.

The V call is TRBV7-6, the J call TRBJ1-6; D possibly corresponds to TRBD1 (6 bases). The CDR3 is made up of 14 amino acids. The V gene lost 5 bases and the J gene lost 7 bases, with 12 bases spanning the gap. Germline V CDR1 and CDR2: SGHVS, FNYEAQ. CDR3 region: CASSKDRTNSPLHF. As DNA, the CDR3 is TGTGCCAGCAGCAAGGACAGAACGAATTCACCCCTCCACTTT.

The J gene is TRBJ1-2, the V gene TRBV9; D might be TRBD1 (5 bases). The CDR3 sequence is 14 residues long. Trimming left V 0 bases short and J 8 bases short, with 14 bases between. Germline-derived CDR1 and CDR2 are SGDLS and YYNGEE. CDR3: CASSVDGTAGGYTF. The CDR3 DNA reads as TGTGCCAGCAGCGTAGATGGGACGGCGGGCGGCTACACCTTC.

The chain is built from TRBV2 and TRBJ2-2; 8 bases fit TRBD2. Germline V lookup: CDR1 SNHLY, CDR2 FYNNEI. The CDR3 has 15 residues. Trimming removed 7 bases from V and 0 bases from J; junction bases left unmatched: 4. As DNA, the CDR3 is TGTGCCAGCAAGCGGGAGCCTACGAACACCGGGGAGCTGTTTTTT. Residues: CASKREPTNTGELFF. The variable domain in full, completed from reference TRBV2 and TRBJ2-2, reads EPEVTQTPSHQVTQMGQEVILRCVPISNHLYFYWYRQILGQKVEFLVSFYNNEISEKSEIFDDQFSVERPDGSNFTLKIRSTKLEDSAMYFCASKREPTNTGELFFGEGSRLTVL.